The rows below give T cell receptor beta chains drawn from one sample of a study of CD8 T cells in Susac syndrome. TCRdb passed the immunoSEQ multiplex PCR reads through MiXCR, listing each CDR3 protein once. The sample comprises about 76,000 distinct CDR3 sequences, roughly nine tenths of which are singletons, and 0.5% to 0.65% rests with the top ten. The sequenced sample consisted of CD8+ T cells from PBMCs. The source of these receptors is a human donor with multiple sclerosis. The conserved cysteine and the conserved F or W are not part of the CDR3 here.

CDR3aa: ASSFGGWNSGTNEQF; v_gene: TRBV27
CDR3aa: ASSLDPGGQEQF; v_gene: TRBV7-9
CDR3aa: ASSPRLALVYEQY; v_gene: TRBV9
CDR3aa: ASTESWGQLYQETQY; v_gene: TRBV2
CDR3aa: ASTDIGSTEAF; v_gene: TRBV4-3
CDR3aa: ASSQDPRGAYEQY; v_gene: TRBV4-1
CDR3aa: ASSQAGGPADTQY; v_gene: TRBV6-5
CDR3aa: ASRPGPKTDNYEQY; v_gene: TRBV6-4
CDR3aa: ASSVSGALYNEQF; v_gene: TRBV27
CDR3aa: ATSRPGLAGDTQY; v_gene: TRBV15
CDR3aa: ASSPDIHNEQF; v_gene: TRBV12-3/TRBV12-4
CDR3aa: SARGHTSGTTYEQY; v_gene: TRBV20-1
CDR3aa: ASNSALAAHTQY; v_gene: TRBV5-6
CDR3aa: ASSATTTNEKLF; v_gene: TRBV14
CDR3aa: ASSPSGRSYEQY; v_gene: TRBV14
CDR3aa: ATSRDPPGGNTGELF; v_gene: TRBV15
CDR3aa: ASGLVVGGRADEQY; v_gene: TRBV12-5
CDR3aa: ASSQAPPSGVRETQY; v_gene: TRBV4-1
CDR3aa: ASSLAVSGANVLT; v_gene: TRBV28
CDR3aa: ASISAGTGGEQY; v_gene: TRBV19
CDR3aa: ASSQGQLSGYEQY; v_gene: TRBV14
CDR3aa: ASSVVGLAVSYNEQF; v_gene: TRBV9